The rows below give T cell receptor beta chains drawn from one sample of a study of blood T cell repertoires in COVID-19. Assay: immunoSEQ multiplex PCR; the TCRdb copy retains only in-frame clones and omits some. The profile shows 110,000 to 150,000 clones, approximately 85% of them singletons. The sequenced material came from peripheral blood. The receptor set was obtained from a man in his fifties with acute or convalescent COVID-19. CDR3s include the opening cysteine and the closing phenylalanine or tryptophan. Fields, in order: J gene, V gene, clone size, D gene, CDR3 protein, CDR3 DNA. A D gene is named only where the DNA matches it firmly. Some rows mark clone size as missing; the rest say once, few, many or name a class of expanded clone.

j_call: TRBJ2-7
v_call: TRBV6-2/TRBV6-3
clone_size: .
d_call: TRBD1
cdr3_aa: CASSQPGQGGEQYF
cdr3_nt: TGTGCCAGCAGTCAACCGGGACAGGGCGGCGAGCAGTACTTC

j_call: TRBJ2-1
v_call: TRBV15
clone_size: .
d_call: TRBD2
cdr3_aa: CATRGLAGGGLWNEQFF
cdr3_nt: TGTGCCACCAGAGGACTAGCGGGAGGAGGGTTATGGAATGAGCAGTTCTTC

j_call: TRBJ2-2
v_call: TRBV24-1
clone_size: .
d_call: .
cdr3_aa: CATSERHNTGELFF
cdr3_nt: TGTGCCACCAGTGAACGACATAACACCGGGGAGCTGTTTTTT

j_call: TRBJ1-1
v_call: TRBV14
clone_size: .
d_call: .
cdr3_aa: CASSLGLPAEAFF
cdr3_nt: TGTGCCAGCAGCTTGGGCCTCCCTGCTGAAGCTTTCTTT

j_call: TRBJ2-7
v_call: TRBV4-1
clone_size: .
d_call: .
cdr3_aa: CASSQESSRSFPYEQYF
cdr3_nt: TGCGCCAGCAGCCAAGAGTCGTCGCGGAGTTTTCCCTACGAGCAGTACTTC

j_call: TRBJ2-5
v_call: TRBV29-1
clone_size: .
d_call: TRBD2
cdr3_aa: CSAQPLAEAQETQYF
cdr3_nt: TGCAGCGCCCAACCCCTAGCGGAGGCGCAAGAGACCCAGTACTTC

j_call: TRBJ1-6
v_call: TRBV7-7
clone_size: .
d_call: .
cdr3_aa: CASSLGSRSSYNSPLHF
cdr3_nt: TGTGCTAGCAGCTTAGGGTCCAGAAGCTCCTATAATTCACCCCTCCACTTT

j_call: TRBJ1-1
v_call: TRBV4-2
clone_size: .
d_call: .
cdr3_aa: CATQGQNTEAFF
cdr3_nt: TGTGCCACGCAGGGACAGAACACTGAAGCTTTCTTT

j_call: TRBJ2-2
v_call: TRBV19
clone_size: .
d_call: .
cdr3_aa: CASSTTALNTGELFF
cdr3_nt: TGTGCCAGTAGTACCACAGCCTTAAACACCGGGGAGCTGTTTTTT

j_call: TRBJ2-2
v_call: TRBV3-1/TRBV3-2
clone_size: .
d_call: TRBD2
cdr3_aa: CASRRLAGITGELFF
cdr3_nt: TGTGCCAGCCGGAGACTAGCGGGGATCACCGGGGAGCTGTTTTTT

j_call: TRBJ1-5
v_call: TRBV15
clone_size: .
d_call: .
cdr3_aa: CATSRQDNQPQHF
cdr3_nt: TGTGCCACCAGCAGACAGGACAATCAGCCCCAGCATTTT

j_call: TRBJ2-5
v_call: TRBV18
clone_size: .
d_call: TRBD1
cdr3_aa: CASSPGRQGLQETQYF
cdr3_nt: TGTGCCAGCTCACCGGGGAGACAGGGCCTCCAAGAGACCCAGTACTTC

j_call: TRBJ1-1
v_call: TRBV5-1
clone_size: .
d_call: .
cdr3_aa: CASSSGWDTEAFF
cdr3_nt: TGCGCCAGCAGCTCCGGGTGGGACACTGAAGCTTTCTTT

j_call: TRBJ1-1
v_call: TRBV10-3
clone_size: few
d_call: .
cdr3_aa: CAITERGGTEAFF
cdr3_nt: TGTGCCATCACCGAGAGAGGGGGCACTGAAGCTTTCTTT

j_call: TRBJ2-5
v_call: TRBV12-3/TRBV12-4
clone_size: .
d_call: .
cdr3_aa: CASSLEREETQYF
cdr3_nt: TGTGCCAGCAGTTTGGAGCGGGAAGAGACCCAGTACTTC

j_call: TRBJ2-7
v_call: TRBV5-4
clone_size: few
d_call: TRBD1
cdr3_aa: CASSLRQGYEQYF
cdr3_nt: TGTGCCAGCAGCCTTCGACAGGGGTACGAGCAGTACTTC

j_call: TRBJ2-7
v_call: TRBV6-5
clone_size: once
d_call: .
cdr3_aa: CAIMPDSSYEQYF
cdr3_nt: TGTGCCATTATGCCGGACAGCTCCTACGAGCAGTACTTC

j_call: TRBJ2-7
v_call: TRBV3-1/TRBV3-2
clone_size: .
d_call: .
cdr3_aa: CASSQAINYEQYF
cdr3_nt: TGTGCCAGCAGCCAAGCTATCAACTACGAGCAGTACTTC

j_call: TRBJ1-4
v_call: TRBV3-1/TRBV3-2
clone_size: once
d_call: TRBD1
cdr3_aa: CASSPQGAGEKLFF
cdr3_nt: TGTGCCAGCAGCCCACAGGGGGCGGGAGAAAAACTGTTTTTT

j_call: TRBJ2-1
v_call: TRBV15
clone_size: .
d_call: .
cdr3_aa: CATSPGDPTEQFF
cdr3_nt: TGTGCCACCAGTCCAGGGGACCCTACGGAGCAGTTCTTC

j_call: TRBJ2-2
v_call: TRBV3-1/TRBV3-2
clone_size: once
d_call: .
cdr3_aa: CASSQLEISGELFF
cdr3_nt: TGTGCCAGCAGCCAACTAGAGATCTCCGGGGAGCTGTTTTTT

j_call: TRBJ2-7
v_call: TRBV19
clone_size: .
d_call: .
cdr3_aa: CASSIWAGSSYEQYF
cdr3_nt: TGTGCCAGTAGTATATGGGCAGGTAGCTCCTACGAGCAGTACTTC

j_call: TRBJ2-3
v_call: TRBV5-5
clone_size: .
d_call: .
cdr3_aa: CASSLFQSLKEDPDTQYF
cdr3_nt: TGTGCCAGCAGCTTGTTCCAATCGTTGAAGGAGGATCCAGATACGCAGTATTTT

j_call: TRBJ2-5
v_call: TRBV9
clone_size: .
d_call: TRBD1
cdr3_aa: CASSSDRDQETQYF
cdr3_nt: TGTGCCAGCAGTTCCGACAGGGACCAAGAGACCCAGTACTTC

j_call: TRBJ1-1
v_call: TRBV3-1/TRBV3-2
clone_size: .
d_call: .
cdr3_aa: CASSPNFGFDTEAFF
cdr3_nt: TGTGCCAGCAGCCCCAATTTCGGGTTCGACACTGAAGCTTTCTTT

j_call: TRBJ2-1
v_call: TRBV14
clone_size: .
d_call: .
cdr3_aa: CASSHAFGTLYNEQFF
cdr3_nt: TGTGCCAGCAGCCACGCGTTCGGGACACTATACAATGAGCAGTTCTTC

j_call: TRBJ2-2
v_call: TRBV6-5
clone_size: .
d_call: TRBD1
cdr3_aa: CASSYGTGGTGELFF
cdr3_nt: TGTGCCAGCAGTTACGGGACAGGGGGCACCGGGGAGCTGTTTTTT

j_call: TRBJ2-2
v_call: TRBV7-9
clone_size: .
d_call: TRBD1
cdr3_aa: CASRGTDTGELFF
cdr3_nt: TGTGCCAGCAGGGGGACAGACACCGGGGAGCTGTTTTTT

j_call: TRBJ2-1
v_call: TRBV27
clone_size: .
d_call: TRBD2
cdr3_aa: CASSPRGTSLPNEQFF
cdr3_nt: TGTGCCAGCAGCCCGAGGGGGACTAGCCTTCCTAATGAGCAGTTCTTC

j_call: TRBJ1-1
v_call: TRBV6-6
clone_size: .
d_call: .
cdr3_aa: CASRESGELAQAFF
cdr3_nt: TGTGCCAGCAGGGAATCCGGGGAGTTGGCCCAAGCTTTCTTT

j_call: TRBJ1-3
v_call: TRBV28
clone_size: .
d_call: .
cdr3_aa: CASSSQHSGNTIYF
cdr3_nt: TGTGCCAGCAGTTCACAGCACTCTGGAAACACCATATATTTT

j_call: TRBJ2-3
v_call: TRBV5-1
clone_size: .
d_call: TRBD1
cdr3_aa: CASSLEDRGNTDTQYF
cdr3_nt: TGCGCCAGCAGCCTAGAGGACAGGGGAAACACAGATACGCAGTATTTT

j_call: TRBJ1-1
v_call: TRBV7-9
clone_size: .
d_call: TRBD1
cdr3_aa: CASSLTGDETEAFF
cdr3_nt: TGTGCCAGCAGCCTGACAGGGGATGAGACTGAAGCTTTCTTT

j_call: TRBJ2-3
v_call: TRBV4-1
clone_size: .
d_call: TRBD1
cdr3_aa: CASSLGSARGSTDTQYF
cdr3_nt: TGCGCCAGCAGCCTCGGGTCGGCCAGGGGGAGCACAGATACGCAGTATTTT

j_call: TRBJ2-5
v_call: TRBV9
clone_size: .
d_call: .
cdr3_aa: CASSVARTVGETQYF
cdr3_nt: TGTGCCAGCAGCGTAGCTAGGACAGTCGGAGAGACCCAGTACTTC

j_call: TRBJ2-7
v_call: TRBV4-1
clone_size: .
d_call: TRBD1
cdr3_aa: CASSQGTGTYEQYF
cdr3_nt: TGCGCCAGCAGCCAAGGGACAGGGACCTACGAGCAGTACTTC

j_call: TRBJ2-3
v_call: TRBV7-6
clone_size: .
d_call: TRBD1
cdr3_aa: CASSRDRDRGYTDTQYF
cdr3_nt: TGTGCCAGCAGCCGGGACCGGGACAGGGGTTACACAGATACGCAGTATTTT

j_call: TRBJ1-2
v_call: TRBV5-1
clone_size: many
d_call: .
cdr3_aa: CASSLEGINYGYTF
cdr3_nt: TGCGCCAGCAGCTTGGAGGGGATAAACTATGGCTACACCTTC

j_call: TRBJ2-7
v_call: TRBV5-1
clone_size: .
d_call: TRBD1
cdr3_aa: CASSLAGTDIYEQYF
cdr3_nt: TGCGCCAGCAGCTTGGCCGGGACAGACATCTACGAGCAGTACTTC

j_call: TRBJ1-1
v_call: TRBV9
clone_size: few
d_call: .
cdr3_aa: CASSVEGDTEAFF
cdr3_nt: TGTGCCAGCAGCGTAGAGGGGGATACTGAAGCTTTCTTT

j_call: TRBJ2-1
v_call: TRBV7-2
clone_size: once
d_call: .
cdr3_aa: CASSLRTHNEQFF
cdr3_nt: TGTGCCAGCAGCTTAAGGACTCACAATGAGCAGTTCTTC

j_call: TRBJ1-1
v_call: TRBV11-1
clone_size: .
d_call: .
cdr3_aa: CASSLAPPGNTEAFF
cdr3_nt: TGTGCCAGCAGCTTAGCGCCCCCGGGGAACACTGAAGCTTTCTTT

j_call: TRBJ1-1
v_call: TRBV10-2
clone_size: .
d_call: .
cdr3_aa: CASRDSMNTEAFF
cdr3_nt: TGCGCCAGCAGGGACAGCATGAACACTGAAGCTTTCTTT

j_call: TRBJ1-2
v_call: TRBV3-1/TRBV3-2
clone_size: .
d_call: .
cdr3_aa: CASSPGQSYNYGYTF
cdr3_nt: TGTGCCAGCAGCCCTGGACAGAGTTATAACTATGGCTACACCTTC

j_call: TRBJ2-7
v_call: TRBV5-1
clone_size: few
d_call: .
cdr3_aa: CASSPSVYEQYF
cdr3_nt: TGCGCCAGCAGCCCTAGCGTATACGAGCAGTACTTC

j_call: TRBJ2-1
v_call: TRBV5-1
clone_size: .
d_call: TRBD2
cdr3_aa: CASSLSTSGDLNEQFF
cdr3_nt: TGCGCCAGCAGCTTGAGTACTAGCGGGGACCTCAATGAGCAGTTCTTC

j_call: TRBJ2-1
v_call: TRBV6-5
clone_size: .
d_call: .
cdr3_aa: CASSYSVSSYNEQFF
cdr3_nt: TGTGCCAGCAGTTACAGCGTTAGCTCCTACAATGAGCAGTTCTTC

j_call: TRBJ2-7
v_call: TRBV5-1
clone_size: few
d_call: .
cdr3_aa: CASSLVGYEQYF
cdr3_nt: TGCGCCAGCAGCTTGGTCGGCTACGAGCAGTACTTC

j_call: TRBJ2-2
v_call: TRBV7-8
clone_size: .
d_call: .
cdr3_aa: CASSRGTAPGELFF
cdr3_nt: TGTGCCAGCAGCCGAGGGACTGCTCCCGGGGAGCTGTTTTTT

j_call: TRBJ2-7
v_call: TRBV11-2
clone_size: .
d_call: TRBD1
cdr3_aa: CASSLGRTGPYEQYF
cdr3_nt: TGTGCCAGCAGCTTAGGGCGGACAGGGCCCTACGAGCAGTACTTC